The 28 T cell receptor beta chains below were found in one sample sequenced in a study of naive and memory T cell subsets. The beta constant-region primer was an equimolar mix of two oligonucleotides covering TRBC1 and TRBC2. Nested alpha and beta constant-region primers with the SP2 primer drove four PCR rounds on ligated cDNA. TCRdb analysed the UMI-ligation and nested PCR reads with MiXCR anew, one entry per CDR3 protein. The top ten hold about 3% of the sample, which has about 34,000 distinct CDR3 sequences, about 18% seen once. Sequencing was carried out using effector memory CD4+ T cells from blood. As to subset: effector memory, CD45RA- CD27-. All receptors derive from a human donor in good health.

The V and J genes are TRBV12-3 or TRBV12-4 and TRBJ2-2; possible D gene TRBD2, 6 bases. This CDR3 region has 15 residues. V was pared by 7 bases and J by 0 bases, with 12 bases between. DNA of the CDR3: TGTGCCAGCAATCTCTTAGCGGCGAACACCGGGGAGCTGTTTTTT. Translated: CASNLLAANTGELFF.

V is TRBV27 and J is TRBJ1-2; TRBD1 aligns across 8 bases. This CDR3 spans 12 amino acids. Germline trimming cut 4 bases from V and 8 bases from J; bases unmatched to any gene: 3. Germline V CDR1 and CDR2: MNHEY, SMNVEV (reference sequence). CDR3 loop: CASSSGGRGYTF. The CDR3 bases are TGTGCCAGCAGTTCAGGGGGCAGGGGCTACACCTTC.

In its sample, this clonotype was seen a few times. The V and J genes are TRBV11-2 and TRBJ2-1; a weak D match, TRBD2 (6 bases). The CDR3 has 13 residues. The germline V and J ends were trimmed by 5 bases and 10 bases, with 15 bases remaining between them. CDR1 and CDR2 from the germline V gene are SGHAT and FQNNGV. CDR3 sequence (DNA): TGTGCCAGCAGCCCCGGGAGCGAGGGAGAGCAGTTCTTC. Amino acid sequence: CASSPGSEGEQFF.

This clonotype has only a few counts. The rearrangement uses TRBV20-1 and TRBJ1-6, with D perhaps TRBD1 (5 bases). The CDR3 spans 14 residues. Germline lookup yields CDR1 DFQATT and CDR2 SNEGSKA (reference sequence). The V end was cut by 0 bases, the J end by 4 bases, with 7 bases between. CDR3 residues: CSARDPGYNSPLHF. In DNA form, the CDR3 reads TGCAGTGCTAGAGATCCAGGGTATAATTCACCCCTCCACTTT.

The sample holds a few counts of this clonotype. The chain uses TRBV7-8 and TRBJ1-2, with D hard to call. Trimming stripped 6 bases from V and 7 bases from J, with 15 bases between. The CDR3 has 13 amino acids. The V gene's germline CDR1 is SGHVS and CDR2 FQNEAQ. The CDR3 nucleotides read TGTGCCAGCAGAGGGAGCACGGTGACTGGCTACACCTTC. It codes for CASRGSTVTGYTF. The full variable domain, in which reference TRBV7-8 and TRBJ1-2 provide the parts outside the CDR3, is GAGVSQSPRYKVAKRGQDVALRCDPISGHVSLFWYQQALGQGPEFLTYFQNEAQLDKSGLPSDRFFAERPEGSVSTLKIQRTQQEDSAVYLCASRGSTVTGYTFGSGTRLTVV.

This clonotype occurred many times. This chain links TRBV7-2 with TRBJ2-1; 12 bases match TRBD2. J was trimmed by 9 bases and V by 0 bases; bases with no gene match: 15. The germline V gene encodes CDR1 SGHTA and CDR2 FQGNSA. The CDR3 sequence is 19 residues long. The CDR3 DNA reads TGTGCCAGCAGCTTAGCTCCGGGTGACGGACTAGCGGGATCGGCTGAGCAGTTCTTC. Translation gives CASSLAPGDGLAGSAEQFF.

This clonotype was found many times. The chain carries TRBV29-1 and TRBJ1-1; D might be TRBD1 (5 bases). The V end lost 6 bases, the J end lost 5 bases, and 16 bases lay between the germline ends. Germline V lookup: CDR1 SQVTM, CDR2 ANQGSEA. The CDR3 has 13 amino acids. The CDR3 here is CSVIRDGRTEAFF. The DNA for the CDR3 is TGCAGCGTGATCCGGGACGGGAGGACTGAAGCTTTCTTT.

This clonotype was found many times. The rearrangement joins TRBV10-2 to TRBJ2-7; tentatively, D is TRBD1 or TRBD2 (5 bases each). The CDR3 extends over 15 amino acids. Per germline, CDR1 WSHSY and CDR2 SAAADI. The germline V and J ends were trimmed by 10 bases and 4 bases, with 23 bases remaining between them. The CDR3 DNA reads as TGCGCCACCTCAACTACCGGGACCCCCAGTTACGAGCAGTACTTC. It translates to CATSTTGTPSYEQYF.

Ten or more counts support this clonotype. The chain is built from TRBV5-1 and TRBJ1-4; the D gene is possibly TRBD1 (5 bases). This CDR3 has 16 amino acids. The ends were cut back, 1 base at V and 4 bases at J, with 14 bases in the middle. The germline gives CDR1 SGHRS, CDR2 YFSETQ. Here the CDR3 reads CASSLIPAGNNEKLFF. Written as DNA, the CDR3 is TGCGCCAGCAGCTTGATACCGGCAGGGAATAATGAAAAACTGTTTTTT.

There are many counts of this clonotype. CDR3 sequence (DNA): TGTGCCAGCAGTTCGACAGGGGGAAAGGGTGGCTACACCTTC. Protein: CASSSTGGKGGYTF. The chain combines TRBV6-5 with TRBJ1-2; 9 bases map to TRBD1. Germline loops: CDR1 MNHEY, CDR2 SVGAGI. V was pared by 4 bases and J by 7 bases, with 7 bases of the junction left unmatched. The CDR3 runs 14 residues.

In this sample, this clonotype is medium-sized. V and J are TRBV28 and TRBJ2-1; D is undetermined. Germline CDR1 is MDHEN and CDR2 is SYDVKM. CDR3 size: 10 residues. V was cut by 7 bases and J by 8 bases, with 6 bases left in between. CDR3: CASKRHEQFF. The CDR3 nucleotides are TGTGCCAGCAAGCGCCATGAGCAGTTCTTC.

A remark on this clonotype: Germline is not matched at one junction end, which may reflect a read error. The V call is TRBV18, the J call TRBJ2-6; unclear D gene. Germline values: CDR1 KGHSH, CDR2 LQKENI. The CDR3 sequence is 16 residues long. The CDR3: CASSAPKSSGANVLTF. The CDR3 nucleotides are TGTGCCAGCTCAGCACCCAAGAGCTCTGGGGCCAACGTCCTGACTTTC.

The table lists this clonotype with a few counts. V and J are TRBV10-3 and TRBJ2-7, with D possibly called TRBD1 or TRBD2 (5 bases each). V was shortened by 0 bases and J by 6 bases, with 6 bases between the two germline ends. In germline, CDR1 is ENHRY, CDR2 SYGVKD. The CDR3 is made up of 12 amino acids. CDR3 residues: CAISESRGEQYF. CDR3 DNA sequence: TGTGCCATCAGTGAGTCGAGGGGCGAGCAGTACTTC.

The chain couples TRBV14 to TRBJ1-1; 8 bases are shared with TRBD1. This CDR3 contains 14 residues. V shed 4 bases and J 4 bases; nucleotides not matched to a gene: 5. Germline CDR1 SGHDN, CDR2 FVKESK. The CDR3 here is CASSPRQGFTEAFF. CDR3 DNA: TGTGCCAGCAGCCCCCGACAGGGGTTCACTGAAGCTTTCTTT.

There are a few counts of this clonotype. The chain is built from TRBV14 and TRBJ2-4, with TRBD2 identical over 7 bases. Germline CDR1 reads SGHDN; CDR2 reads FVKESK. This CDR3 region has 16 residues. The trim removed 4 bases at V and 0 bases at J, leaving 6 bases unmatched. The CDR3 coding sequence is TGTGCCAGCAGCCCTGGGACTATCCTAGCCAAAAACATTCAGTACTTC. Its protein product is CASSPGTILAKNIQYF. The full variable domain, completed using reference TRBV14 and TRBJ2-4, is EAGVTQFPSHSVIEKGQTVTLRCDPISGHDNLYWYRRVMGKEIKFLLHFVKESKQDESGMPNNRFLAERTGGTYSTLKVQPAELEDSGVYFCASSPGTILAKNIQYFGAGTRLSVL.

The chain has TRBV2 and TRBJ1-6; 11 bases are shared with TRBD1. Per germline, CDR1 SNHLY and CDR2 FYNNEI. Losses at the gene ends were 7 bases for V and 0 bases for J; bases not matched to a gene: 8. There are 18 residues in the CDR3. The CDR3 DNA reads TGTGCCAGCACCGCAGGACAGGGGGCGAGCTCCTATAATTCACCCCTCCACTTT. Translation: CASTAGQGASSYNSPLHF.

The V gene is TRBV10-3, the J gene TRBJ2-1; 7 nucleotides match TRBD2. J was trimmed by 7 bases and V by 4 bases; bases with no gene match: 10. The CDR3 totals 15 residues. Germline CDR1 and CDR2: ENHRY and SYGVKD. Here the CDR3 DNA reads TGTGCCATCAGTGGGCCGCCGGGGAGGGAGAATGAGCAGTTCTTC. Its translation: CAISGPPGRENEQFF.

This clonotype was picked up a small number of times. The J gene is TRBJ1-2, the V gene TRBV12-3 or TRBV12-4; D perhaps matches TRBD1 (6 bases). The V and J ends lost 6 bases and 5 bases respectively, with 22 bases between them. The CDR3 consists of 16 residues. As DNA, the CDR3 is TGTGCCAGCAGCCTAGACCGGGACAATAACCTTTATGGCTACACCTTC. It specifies CASSLDRDNNLYGYTF.

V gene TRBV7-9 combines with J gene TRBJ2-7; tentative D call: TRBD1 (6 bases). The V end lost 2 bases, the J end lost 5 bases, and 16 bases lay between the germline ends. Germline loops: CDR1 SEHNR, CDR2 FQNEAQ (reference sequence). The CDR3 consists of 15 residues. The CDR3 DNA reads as TGTGCCAGCAGCTTAAGTCAGGGGATATCCCACGAGCAGTACTTC. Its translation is CASSLSQGISHEQYF. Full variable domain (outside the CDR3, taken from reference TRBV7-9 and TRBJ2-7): DTGVSQNPRHKITKRGQNVTFRCDPISEHNRLYWYRQTLGQGPEFLTYFQNEAQLEKSRLLSDRFSAERPKGSFSTLEIQRTEQGDSAMYLCASSLSQGISHEQYFGPGTRLTVT.

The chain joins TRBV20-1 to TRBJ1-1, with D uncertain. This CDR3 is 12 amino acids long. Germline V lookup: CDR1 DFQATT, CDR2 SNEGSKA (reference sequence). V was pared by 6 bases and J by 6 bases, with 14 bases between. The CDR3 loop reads CSAPARGPEAFF. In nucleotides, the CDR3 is TGCAGTGCCCCAGCCAGAGGGCCTGAAGCTTTCTTT.

CDR3 in DNA: TGTGCCAGCAGCGTAGGAGTGGGAACGAACACCGGGGAGCTGTTTTTT. It is translated as CASSVGVGTNTGELFF. The chain combines TRBV9 with TRBJ2-2; D unresolved. There are 16 residues in the CDR3. Per germline, CDR1 SGDLS and CDR2 YYNGEE. V shed 0 bases and J shed 0 bases, with 9 bases lying between them.

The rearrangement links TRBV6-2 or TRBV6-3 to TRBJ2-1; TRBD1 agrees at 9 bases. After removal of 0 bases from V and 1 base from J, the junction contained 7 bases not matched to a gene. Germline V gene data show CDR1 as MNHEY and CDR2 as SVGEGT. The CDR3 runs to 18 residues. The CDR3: CASSYSTGQGRSYNEQFF. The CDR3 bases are TGTGCCAGCAGTTACTCAACGGGACAGGGACGATCCTACAATGAGCAGTTCTTC.

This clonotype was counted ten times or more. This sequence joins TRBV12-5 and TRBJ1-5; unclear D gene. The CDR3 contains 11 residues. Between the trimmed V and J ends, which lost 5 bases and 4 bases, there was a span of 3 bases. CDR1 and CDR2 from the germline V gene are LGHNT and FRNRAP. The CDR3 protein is CASGLNQPQHF. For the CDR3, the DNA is TGTGCTAGTGGTCTGAATCAGCCCCAGCATTTT. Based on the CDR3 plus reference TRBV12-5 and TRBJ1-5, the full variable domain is DARVTQTPRHKVTEMGQEVTMRCQPILGHNTVFWYRQTMMQGLELLAYFRNRAPLDDSGMPKDRFSAEMPDATLATLKIQPSEPRDSAVYFCASGLNQPQHFGDGTRLSIL.

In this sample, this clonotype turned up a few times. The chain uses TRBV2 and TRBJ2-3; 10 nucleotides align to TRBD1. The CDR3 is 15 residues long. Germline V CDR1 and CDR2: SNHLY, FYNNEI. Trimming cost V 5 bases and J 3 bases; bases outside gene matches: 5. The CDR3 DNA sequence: TGTGCCAGCAGTCCTGACAGGGGGCGGACAGATACGCAGTATTTT. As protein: CASSPDRGRTDTQYF.

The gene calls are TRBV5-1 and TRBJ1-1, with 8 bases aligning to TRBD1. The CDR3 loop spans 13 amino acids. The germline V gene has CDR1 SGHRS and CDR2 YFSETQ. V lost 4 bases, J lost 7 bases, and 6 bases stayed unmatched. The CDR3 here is CASSTRGQVEAFF. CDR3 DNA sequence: TGCGCCAGCAGCACAAGGGGACAGGTTGAAGCTTTCTTT.

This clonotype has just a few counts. As DNA, the CDR3 is TGTGCCAGCAGGCCCCGGGACAGTGTCCACGAGCAGTACTTC. Protein product: CASRPRDSVHEQYF. The chain joins TRBV28 to TRBJ2-7; 7 bases are shared with TRBD1. The CDR3 is 14 amino acids. In germline, CDR1 is MDHEN, CDR2 SYDVKM. V trimming: 6 bases; J trimming: 5 bases; junction bases outside the gene matches: 10.

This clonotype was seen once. In DNA form, the CDR3 reads TGTGCCAGCAGTTCTATACAAGCGGCGAGGGACAATGAGCAGTTCTTC. It is translated as CASSSIQAARDNEQFF. The gene calls are TRBV27 and TRBJ2-1, with a possible D match to TRBD2 (5 bases). Per germline, CDR1 MNHEY and CDR2 SMNVEV (reference sequence). Deletions cut 4 bases from V and 5 bases from J, with 18 bases between. There are 16 residues in the CDR3.

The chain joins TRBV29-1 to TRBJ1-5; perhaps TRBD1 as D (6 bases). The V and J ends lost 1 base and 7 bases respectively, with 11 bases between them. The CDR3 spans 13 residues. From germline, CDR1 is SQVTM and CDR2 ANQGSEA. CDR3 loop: CSVEGSGDQPQHF. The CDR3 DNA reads TGCAGCGTTGAAGGGTCAGGGGACCAGCCCCAGCATTTT.